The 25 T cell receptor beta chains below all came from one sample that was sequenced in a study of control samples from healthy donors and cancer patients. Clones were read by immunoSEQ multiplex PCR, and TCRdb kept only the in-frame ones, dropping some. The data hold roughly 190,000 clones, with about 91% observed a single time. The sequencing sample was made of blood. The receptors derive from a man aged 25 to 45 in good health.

The CDR3 region is CASSPSPSGGARYEQYF. In nucleotides, the CDR3 is TGTGCCAGCAGCCCAAGCCCTAGCGGGGGGGCCCGCTACGAGCAGTACTTC. The chain couples TRBV4-2 to TRBJ2-7; 12 bases map to TRBD2. CDR3 length: 17 residues. V was pared by 4 bases and J by 3 bases, with 10 bases of the junction left unmatched. Germline V gives CDR1 LGHNA, CDR2 YNFKEQ.

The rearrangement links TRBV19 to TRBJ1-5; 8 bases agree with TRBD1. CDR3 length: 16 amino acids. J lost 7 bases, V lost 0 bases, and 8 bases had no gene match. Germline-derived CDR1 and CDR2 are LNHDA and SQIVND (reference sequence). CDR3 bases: TGTGCCAGTAGTATAGATGGGGACAGGAGGGGCCAGCCCCAGCATTTT. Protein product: CASSIDGDRRGQPQHF.

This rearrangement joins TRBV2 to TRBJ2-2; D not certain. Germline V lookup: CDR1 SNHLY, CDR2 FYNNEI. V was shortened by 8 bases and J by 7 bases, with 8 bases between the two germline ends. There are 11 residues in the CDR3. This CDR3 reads CASAVVGELFF. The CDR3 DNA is TGTGCCAGCGCGGTGGTCGGGGAGCTGTTTTTT.

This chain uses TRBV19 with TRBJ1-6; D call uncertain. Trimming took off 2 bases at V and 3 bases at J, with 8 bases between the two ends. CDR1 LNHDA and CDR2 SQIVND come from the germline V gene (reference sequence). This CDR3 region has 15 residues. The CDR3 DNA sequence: TGTGCCAGTAGTATATCCCTGAGCTATAATTCACCCCTCCACTTT. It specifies CASSISLSYNSPLHF.

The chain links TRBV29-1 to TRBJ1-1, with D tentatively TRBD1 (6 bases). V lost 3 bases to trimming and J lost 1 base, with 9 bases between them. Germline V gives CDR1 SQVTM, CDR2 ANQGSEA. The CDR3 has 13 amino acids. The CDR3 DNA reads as TGCAGCGTTGAGGGGACAACGAACACTGAAGCTTTCTTT. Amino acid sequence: CSVEGTTNTEAFF.

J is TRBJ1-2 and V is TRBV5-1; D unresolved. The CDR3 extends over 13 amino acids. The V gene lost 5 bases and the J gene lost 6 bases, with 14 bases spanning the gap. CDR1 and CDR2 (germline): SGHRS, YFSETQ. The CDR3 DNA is TGCGCCAGCAGGGTTTGGACTTCAGATGGCTACACCTTC. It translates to CASRVWTSDGYTF.

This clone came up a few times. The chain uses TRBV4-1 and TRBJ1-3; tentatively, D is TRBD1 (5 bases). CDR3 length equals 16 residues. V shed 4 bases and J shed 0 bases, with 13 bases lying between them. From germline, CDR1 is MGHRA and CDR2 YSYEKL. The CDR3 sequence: CASSRIPRDSGNTIYF. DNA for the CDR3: TGCGCCAGCAGCCGGATCCCCAGGGACTCTGGAAACACCATATATTTT.

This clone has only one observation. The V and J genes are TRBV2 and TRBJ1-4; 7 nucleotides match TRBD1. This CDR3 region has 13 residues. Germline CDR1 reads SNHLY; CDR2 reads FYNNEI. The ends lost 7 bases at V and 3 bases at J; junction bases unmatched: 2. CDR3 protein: CASTGQPNEKLFF. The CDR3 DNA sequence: TGTGCCAGCACGGGACAGCCTAATGAAAAACTGTTTTTT.

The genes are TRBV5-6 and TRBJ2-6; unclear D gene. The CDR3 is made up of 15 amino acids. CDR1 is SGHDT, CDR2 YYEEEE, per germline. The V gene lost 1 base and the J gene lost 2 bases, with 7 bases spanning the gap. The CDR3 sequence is CASSLYATGANVLTF. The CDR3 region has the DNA TGTGCCAGCAGCTTGTACGCAACTGGGGCCAACGTCCTGACTTTC.

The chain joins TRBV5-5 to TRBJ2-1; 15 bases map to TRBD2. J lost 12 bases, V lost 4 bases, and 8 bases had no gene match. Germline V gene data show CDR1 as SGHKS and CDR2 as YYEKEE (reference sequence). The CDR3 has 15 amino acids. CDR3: CASSTGLAGGTGQFF. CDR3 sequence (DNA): TGTGCCAGCAGCACGGGACTAGCGGGGGGCACCGGGCAGTTCTTC. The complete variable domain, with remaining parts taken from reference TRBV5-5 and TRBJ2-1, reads DAGVTQSPTHLIKTRGQQVTLRCSPISGHKSVSWYQQVLGQGPQFIFQYYEKEERGRGNFPDRFSARQFPNYSSELNVNALLLGDSALYLCASSTGLAGGTGQFFGPGTRLTVL.

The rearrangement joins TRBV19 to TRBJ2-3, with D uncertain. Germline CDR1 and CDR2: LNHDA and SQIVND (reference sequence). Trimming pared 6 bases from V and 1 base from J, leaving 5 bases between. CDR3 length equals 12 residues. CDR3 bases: TGTGCCAGTAGCCACCGCACAGATACGCAGTATTTT. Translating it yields CASSHRTDTQYF.

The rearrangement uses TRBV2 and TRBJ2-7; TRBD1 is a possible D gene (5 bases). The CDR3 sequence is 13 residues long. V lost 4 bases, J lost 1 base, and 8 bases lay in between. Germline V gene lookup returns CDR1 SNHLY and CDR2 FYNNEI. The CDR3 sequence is CASSADISYEQYF. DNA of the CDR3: TGTGCCAGCAGTGCGGACATTTCCTACGAGCAGTACTTC.

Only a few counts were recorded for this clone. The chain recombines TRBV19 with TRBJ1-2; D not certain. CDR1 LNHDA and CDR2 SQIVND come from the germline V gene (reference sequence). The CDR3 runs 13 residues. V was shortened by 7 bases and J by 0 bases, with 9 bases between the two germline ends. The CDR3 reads CASTKVTNYGYTF. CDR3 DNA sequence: TGTGCCAGTACAAAGGTGACTAACTATGGCTACACCTTC.

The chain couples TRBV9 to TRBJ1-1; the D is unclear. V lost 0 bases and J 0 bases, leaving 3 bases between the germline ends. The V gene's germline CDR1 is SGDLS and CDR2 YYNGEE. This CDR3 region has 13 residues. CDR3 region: CASSVVMNTEAFF. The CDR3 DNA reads TGTGCCAGCAGCGTAGTTATGAACACTGAAGCTTTCTTT. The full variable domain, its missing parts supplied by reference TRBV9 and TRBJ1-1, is DSGVTQTPKHLITATGQRVTLRCSPRSGDLSVYWYQQSLDQGLQFLIQYYNGEERAKGNILERFSAQQFPDLHSELNLSSLELGDSALYFCASSVVMNTEAFFGQGTRLTVV.

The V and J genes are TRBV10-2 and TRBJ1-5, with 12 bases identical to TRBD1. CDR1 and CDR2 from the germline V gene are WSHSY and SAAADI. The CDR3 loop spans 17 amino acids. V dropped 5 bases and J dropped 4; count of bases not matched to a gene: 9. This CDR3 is CASSPRDRGLSNQPQHF. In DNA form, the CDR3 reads TGCGCCAGCAGTCCCCGGGACAGGGGGCTCTCGAATCAGCCCCAGCATTTT.

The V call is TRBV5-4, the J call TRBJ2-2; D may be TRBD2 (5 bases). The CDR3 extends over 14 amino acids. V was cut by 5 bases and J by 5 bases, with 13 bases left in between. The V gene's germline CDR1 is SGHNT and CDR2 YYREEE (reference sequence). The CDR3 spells CASSRFEGTGELFF. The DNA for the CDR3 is TGTGCCAGCAGTAGGTTTGAGGGTACCGGGGAGCTGTTTTTT.

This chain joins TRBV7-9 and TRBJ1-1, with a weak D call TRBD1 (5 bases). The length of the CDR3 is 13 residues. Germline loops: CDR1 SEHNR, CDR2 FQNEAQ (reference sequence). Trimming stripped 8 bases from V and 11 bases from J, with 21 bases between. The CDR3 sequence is CASGLPRGSGAFF. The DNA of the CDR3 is TGTGCCAGCGGACTTCCCCGGGGGAGTGGGGCTTTCTTT.

This CDR3 reads CASSLLGTSGGAYEQYF. The CDR3, as DNA: TGTGCCAGCAGCCTCCTTGGGACTAGCGGGGGAGCCTACGAGCAGTACTTC. This chain connects TRBV3-1 (or the pseudogene TRBV3-2) to TRBJ2-7, with TRBD2 matching 14 bases. This CDR3 is 17 amino acids long. V lost 4 bases, J lost 2 bases, and 7 bases stayed unmatched. Germline CDR1 is LGHDT and CDR2 is YNNKEL (reference sequence).

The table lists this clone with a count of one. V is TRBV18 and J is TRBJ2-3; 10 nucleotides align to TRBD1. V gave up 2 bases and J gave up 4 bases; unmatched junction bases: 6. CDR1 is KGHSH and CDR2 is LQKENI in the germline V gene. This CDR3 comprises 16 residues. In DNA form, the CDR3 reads TGTGCCAGCTCACCAACCTGGACAGGGGGTCCAGATACGCAGTATTTT. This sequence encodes CASSPTWTGGPDTQYF.

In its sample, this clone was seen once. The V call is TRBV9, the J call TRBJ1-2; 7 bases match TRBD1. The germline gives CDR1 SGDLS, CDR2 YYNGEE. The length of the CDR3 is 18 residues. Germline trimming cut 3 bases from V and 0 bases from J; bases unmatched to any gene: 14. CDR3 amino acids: CASSAPTGELGPNYGYTF. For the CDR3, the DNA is TGTGCCAGCAGCGCCCCTACAGGGGAACTAGGCCCTAACTATGGCTACACCTTC.

The CDR3 sequence is CASGRRGRDTEAFF. CDR3 nucleotides: TGTGCCAGCGGGAGACGGGGCCGAGACACTGAAGCTTTCTTT. V gene TRBV6-5 combines with J gene TRBJ1-1; a weak D match, TRBD1 (5 bases). The V end lost 8 bases, the J end lost 3 bases, and 16 bases lay between the germline ends. Germline CDR1 MNHEY, CDR2 SVGAGI. The CDR3 has 14 amino acids.

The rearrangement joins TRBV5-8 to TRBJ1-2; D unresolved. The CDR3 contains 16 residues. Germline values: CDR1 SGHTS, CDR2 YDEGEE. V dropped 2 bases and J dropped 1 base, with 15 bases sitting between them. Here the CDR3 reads CASSFSPQEFNYGYTF. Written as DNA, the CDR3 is TGTGCCAGCAGCTTTTCACCGCAGGAGTTTAACTATGGCTACACCTTC. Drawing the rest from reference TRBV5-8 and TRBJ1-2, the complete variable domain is EAGVTQSPTHLIKTRGQQATLRCSPISGHTSVYWYQQALGLGLQFLLWYDEGEERNRGNFPPRFSGRQFPNYSSELNVNALELEDSALYLCASSFSPQEFNYGYTFGSGTRLTVV.

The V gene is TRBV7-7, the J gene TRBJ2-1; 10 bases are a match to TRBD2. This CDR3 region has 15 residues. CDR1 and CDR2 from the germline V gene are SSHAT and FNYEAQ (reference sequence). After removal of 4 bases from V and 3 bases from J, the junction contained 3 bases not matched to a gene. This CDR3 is CASSSGLADYNEQFF. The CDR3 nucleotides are TGTGCCAGCAGCTCTGGACTAGCGGACTACAATGAGCAGTTCTTC.

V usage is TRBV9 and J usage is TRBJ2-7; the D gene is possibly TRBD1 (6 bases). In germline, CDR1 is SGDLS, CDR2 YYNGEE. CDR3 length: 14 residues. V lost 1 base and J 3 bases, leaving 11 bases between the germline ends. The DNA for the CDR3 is TGTGCCAGCAGCGTAAGCCCGGGACACTACGAGCAGTACTTC. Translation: CASSVSPGHYEQYF.

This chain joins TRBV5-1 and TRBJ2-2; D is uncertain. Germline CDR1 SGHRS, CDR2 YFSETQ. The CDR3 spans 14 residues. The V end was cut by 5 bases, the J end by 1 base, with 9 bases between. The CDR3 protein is CASRVSGNTGELFF. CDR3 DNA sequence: TGCGCCAGCAGGGTGTCAGGGAACACCGGGGAGCTGTTTTTT.